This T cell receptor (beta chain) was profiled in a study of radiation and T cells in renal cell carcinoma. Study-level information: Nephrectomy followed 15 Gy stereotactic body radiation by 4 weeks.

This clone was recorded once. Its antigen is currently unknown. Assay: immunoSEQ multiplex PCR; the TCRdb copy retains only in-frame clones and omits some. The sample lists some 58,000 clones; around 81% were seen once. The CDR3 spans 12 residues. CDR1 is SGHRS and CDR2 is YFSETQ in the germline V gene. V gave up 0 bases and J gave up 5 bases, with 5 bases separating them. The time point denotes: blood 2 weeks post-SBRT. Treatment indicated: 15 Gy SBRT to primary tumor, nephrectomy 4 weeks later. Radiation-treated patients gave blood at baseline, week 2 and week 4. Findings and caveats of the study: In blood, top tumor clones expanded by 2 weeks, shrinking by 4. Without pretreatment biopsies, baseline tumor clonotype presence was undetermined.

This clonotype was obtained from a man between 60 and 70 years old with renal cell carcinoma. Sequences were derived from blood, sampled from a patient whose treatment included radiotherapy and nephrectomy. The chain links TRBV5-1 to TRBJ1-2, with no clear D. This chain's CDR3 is CASSLEQYGYTF. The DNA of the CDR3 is TGCGCCAGCAGCTTGGAACAGTATGGCTACACCTTC.